Listed here are 4 T cell receptor beta chains from one sample, sequenced in a study of cytomegalovirus exposure and HLA in healthy donors. PCR involved 60 Vbeta and 13 Jbeta primers. Using immunoSEQ multiplex PCR, the repertoire was profiled, and TCRdb retains in-frame clones only, with some absent. This table holds over 100,000 clones, around 75% found once. Source material: PBMCs. Receptors originate from a woman aged 25 to 45 in good health and CMV-seronegative.

V is TRBV2 and J is TRBJ2-7; the D is unclear. Trimming pared 5 bases from V and 1 base from J, leaving 9 bases between. The CDR3 is made up of 13 amino acids. Per germline, CDR1 SNHLY and CDR2 FYNNEI. CDR3 coding DNA: TGTGCCAGCAGTTTCGACGGGTCCTACGAGCAGTACTTC. It encodes CASSFDGSYEQYF.

A single count supports this clone. The chain links TRBV4-2 to TRBJ2-7; perhaps TRBD1 as D (6 bases). The germline CDR1 and CDR2 sequences are LGHNA and YNFKEQ. The CDR3 contains 14 residues. V was cut by 4 bases and J by 3 bases, with 13 bases left in between. Here the CDR3 reads CASSRQAVDYEQYF. The CDR3 DNA reads TGTGCCAGCAGCCGACAGGCTGTCGACTACGAGCAGTACTTC.

V and J are TRBV5-8 and TRBJ1-5, with D perhaps TRBD1 (6 bases). Between the trimmed V and J ends, which lost 8 bases and 6 bases, there was a span of 21 bases. The CDR3 has 15 amino acids. CDR1 and CDR2 from the germline V gene are SGHTS and YDEGEE. This CDR3 is CASTRQVSRLQPQHF. The CDR3 nucleotides are TGTGCCAGTACCAGACAGGTATCAAGGCTTCAGCCCCAGCATTTT.

The J gene is TRBJ1-2, the V gene TRBV30; D is undetermined. This CDR3 has 13 amino acids. With 0 bases removed from V and 3 bases from J, the gap between germline ends came to 8 bases. In germline, CDR1 is GTSNPN, CDR2 SVGIG (reference sequence). Here the CDR3 reads CAWSVSYDYGYTF. Here the CDR3 DNA reads TGTGCCTGGAGTGTTAGCTATGACTATGGCTACACCTTC.